This T cell receptor beta chain was captured in a study of T cells in Graves' hyperthyroidism and ophthalmopathy. Overall study findings and caveats: Separation of ophthalmopathy from stable hyperthyroidism was achieved by a 13 V-J model.

The source material, RNA transcripts, was used to amplify TCR beta CDR3 regions. A set of HTBI primers served as the primers for a first-round RT-PCR of the TCR CDR3. A single record per CDR3 protein comes from TCRdb applying MiXCR to the multiplex PCR reads. The sample lists hundreds of thousands of distinct CDR3 sequences; roughly 25% were seen once. Those patients with uncontrolled infection, other autoimmune disease, pregnancy or lactation were excluded. V shed 5 bases and J 0 bases; nucleotides not matched to a gene: 6. CDR1 and CDR2 from the germline V gene are DFQATT and SNEGSKA (reference sequence). The CDR3 contains 16 residues. In this sample, this clonotype turned up a few times. Its matching antigen is unknown.

The sequence was collected from a man between 45 and 60 years old with Graves' hyperthyroidism. This chain links TRBV20-1 with TRBJ2-3, with 12 bases fitting TRBD2. The source material was blood. The CDR3 region has the DNA TGCAGTGCTCACCGACTAGCGGGAGAGAGCACAGATACGCAGTATTTT. This sequence encodes CSAHRLAGESTDTQYF.